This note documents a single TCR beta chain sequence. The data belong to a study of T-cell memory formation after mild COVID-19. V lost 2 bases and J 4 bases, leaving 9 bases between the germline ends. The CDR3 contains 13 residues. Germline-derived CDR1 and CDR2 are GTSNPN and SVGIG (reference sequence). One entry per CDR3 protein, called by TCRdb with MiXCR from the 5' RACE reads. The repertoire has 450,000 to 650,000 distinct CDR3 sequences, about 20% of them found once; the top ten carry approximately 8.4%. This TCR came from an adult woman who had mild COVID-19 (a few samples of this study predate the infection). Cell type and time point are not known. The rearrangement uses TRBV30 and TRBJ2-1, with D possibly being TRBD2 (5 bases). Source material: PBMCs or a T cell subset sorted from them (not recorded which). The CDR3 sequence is CAWSPGLYNEQFF. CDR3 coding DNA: TGTGCCTGGAGTCCAGGACTTTACAATGAGCAGTTCTTC.